This TCR beta chain was identified in a study of Ad26.COV2.S vaccination and SARS-CoV-2 variants. Study in general: Participant was drawn from the COV1001 Ad26.COV2.S trial arm.

The treatment here: 19 received Ad26.COV2.S at low or high dose, single or two shots; 5 received placebo; per-sample allocation not given. Material that was analyzed had been drawn on day 63 after the first vaccine or placebo injection. V was clipped by 4 bases and J by 0 bases, with 6 bases between them. This CDR3 has 14 residues. Germline V lookup: CDR1 LNHDA, CDR2 SQIVND (reference sequence). The data were produced by immunoSEQ multiplex PCR, yet TCRdb's version contains in-frame clones alone and is incomplete. The sample includes roughly 680,000 clones, roughly 90% seen only once; the top ten take about 1.5%.

The rearrangement joins TRBV19 to TRBJ2-2; D not resolved. The sequences come from peripheral blood, collected in a trial of Ad26.COV2.S vaccine versus placebo. This sequence originates from a person between 18 and 60 years old who received the Ad26.COV2.S COVID-19 vaccine or a placebo. This chain's CDR3 is CASSTIANTGELFF. CDR3 DNA: TGTGCCAGTAGTACAATAGCGAACACCGGGGAGCTGTTTTTT.